The source of this T cell receptor (beta chain) is a study of glioma-infiltrating T cells after dendritic cell vaccination. The protocol was immunoSEQ multiplex PCR, while the TCRdb copy is restricted to in-frame clones and leaves out a portion. The repertoire holds around 97,000 clones, 75% to 85% seen once, with more than 10% in the top ten. Germline V gene data show CDR1 as SGHVS and CDR2 as FQNEAQ. This CDR3 has 14 amino acids. V was shortened by 4 bases and J by 2 bases, with 10 bases between the two germline ends. The sequence derives from a human donor with glioblastoma. This sample comprised blood, obtained before dendritic cell vaccination. This rearrangement joins TRBV7-8 to TRBJ2-3, with D possibly matching TRBD1 (6 bases). DNA for the CDR3: TGTGCCAGCAGCTCCAGGACAGACACAGATACGCAGTATTTT. Translation gives CASSSRTDTDTQYF.